This TCR beta chain emerged from a study of early stage breast cancer tumors. This clone was recorded a few times. The CDR3 consists of 15 residues. V dropped 5 bases and J dropped 1; count of bases not matched to a gene: 7. Germline V lookup: CDR1 SGHNT, CDR2 YENEEA. Blood replicates held 0.5 ug DNA, tumor or normal breast roughly 1.5 ug, two each. Using immunoSEQ multiplex PCR, the repertoire was profiled, and TCRdb retains in-frame clones only, with some absent. The sample holds approximately 19,000 clones, about 70% seen once. The source is a person between 60 and 69 years old with breast cancer. The rearrangement uses TRBV11-3 and TRBJ1-1; TRBD1 matches 7 bases. The sequenced sample consisted of blood. The CDR3 is CASSHPGQPNTEAFF. The CDR3 DNA sequence: TGTGCCAGCAGCCATCCGGGACAGCCGAACACTGAAGCTTTCTTT.